A single sample is the source of the 10 T cell receptor beta chains below, sequenced in a study of radiotherapy plus CTLA-4 blockade in lung cancer (dated by TCRdb to the late 2010s). The receptor library was made with the immunoSEQ multiplex PCR assay. The immuneACCESS repertoire file appears here via TCRdb, limited to in-frame rearrangements. These files lack a portion of the clones; in checked studies, under half of the deficit traces to unresolved V genes, and the cause of the others is not known. This sample lists more than 40,000 clones; 73% were detected once. Roughly 4% of the sample is held by the ten biggest clonotypes. The sample here was peripheral blood, taken from a patient treated with radiotherapy plus ipilimumab. The receptors were gathered from a human donor with non-small cell lung cancer who had a complete response to radiotherapy plus ipilimumab.

The rearrangement uses TRBV7-8 and TRBJ1-1; D is undetermined. Germline CDR1 is SGHVS and CDR2 is FQNEAQ. CDR3 size: 14 residues. V was pared by 2 bases and J by 6 bases, with 13 bases between. This CDR3 reads CASSLSFYGSEAFF. CDR3 nucleotide sequence: TGTGCCAGCAGCTTAAGTTTTTACGGGTCTGAAGCTTTCTTT. Combining the CDR3 with reference TRBV7-8 and TRBJ1-1 gives the whole variable domain GAGVSQSPRYKVAKRGQDVALRCDPISGHVSLFWYQQALGQGPEFLTYFQNEAQLDKSGLPSDRFFAERPEGSVSTLKIQRTQQEDSAVYLCASSLSFYGSEAFFGQGTRLTVV.

The rearrangement joins TRBV2 to TRBJ2-5; D unresolved. The DNA end lines up better with TRBJ2-7; the J call may be wrong. The CDR3 totals 12 residues. CDR1 SNHLY and CDR2 FYNNEI come from the germline V gene. The chain's CDR3 is CASSVQAYEQYF. The CDR3 nucleotides read TGTGCCAGCAGTGTGCAGGCCTACGAGCAGTACTTC.

The V and J genes are TRBV4-2 and TRBJ2-1; 14 bases line up with TRBD2. The V gene end was trimmed by 2 bases and the J gene end by 6 bases; junction bases not matched to a gene: 3. The CDR3 extends over 16 amino acids. In germline, CDR1 is LGHNA, CDR2 YNFKEQ. In DNA, the CDR3 is TGTGCCAGCAGCCAACGACTAGCGGGGGGGATCAATGAGCAGTTCTTC. Protein: CASSQRLAGGINEQFF.

This clone was counted a single time. The CDR3 here is CASSVQDSPNTEAFF. The CDR3, as DNA: TGTGCCAGCAGCGTCCAAGACAGCCCGAACACTGAAGCTTTCTTT. The chain is built from TRBV9 and TRBJ1-1, with D possibly matching TRBD1 (5 bases). The CDR3 runs to 15 residues. Germline V lookup: CDR1 SGDLS, CDR2 YYNGEE. V lost 2 bases, J lost 1 base, and 12 bases lay in between.

The CDR3: CASSLYRGSSYNEQFF. In DNA, the CDR3 is TGTGCCAGCAGCTTATACCGCGGTAGCTCCTACAATGAGCAGTTCTTC. This sequence joins TRBV7-9 and TRBJ2-1; D gene ambiguous. There are 16 residues in the CDR3. V lost 2 bases, J lost 0 bases, and 11 bases lay in between. Germline V gene lookup returns CDR1 SEHNR and CDR2 FQNEAQ (reference sequence).

The rearrangement links TRBV28 to TRBJ2-5; 12 bases align to TRBD2. There are 15 residues in the CDR3. V lost 2 bases, J lost 4 bases, and 2 bases stayed unmatched. Per germline, CDR1 MDHEN and CDR2 SYDVKM. The CDR3 bases are TGTGCCAGCAGTTTACTGACTAGCGGGAGAGAGACCCAGTACTTC. Its protein product is CASSLLTSGRETQYF. The full variable domain, its missing parts supplied by reference TRBV28 and TRBJ2-5, is DVKVTQSSRYLVKRTGEKVFLECVQDMDHENMFWYRQDPGLGLRLIYFSYDVKMKEKGDIPEGYSVSREKKERFSLILESASTNQTSMYLCASSLLTSGRETQYFGPGTRLLVL.

The chain recombines TRBV6-5 with TRBJ2-7; TRBD1 matches at 7 bases. In germline, CDR1 is MNHEY, CDR2 SVGAGI. Trimming removed 5 bases from V and 6 bases from J; junction bases left unmatched: 13. This CDR3 comprises 15 residues. CDR3 protein: CASSLLSTGQSEQYF. The CDR3 nucleotides are TGTGCCAGCAGTCTATTATCGACGGGACAGAGCGAGCAGTACTTC.

This clone was found once. The genes are TRBV7-9 and TRBJ2-7; D possibly corresponds to TRBD1 (5 bases). The CDR3 spans 15 residues. In germline, CDR1 is SEHNR, CDR2 FQNEAQ (reference sequence). The V gene lost 5 bases and the J gene lost 3 bases, with 17 bases spanning the gap. This CDR3 is CASSLRVSDLYEQYF. The CDR3 nucleotides are TGTGCCAGCAGCCTCAGGGTCTCAGACCTCTACGAGCAGTACTTC.

The chain combines TRBV6-6 with TRBJ2-1; 9 nucleotides align to TRBD2. The V gene's germline CDR1 is MNHNY and CDR2 SVGAGI (reference sequence). The CDR3 is made up of 14 amino acids. V was clipped by 6 bases and J by 6 bases; unmatched bases: 6. The CDR3 DNA sequence: TGTGCCAGCAGCCCAGGACTAGCGAGCAATGAGCAGTTCTTC. It encodes CASSPGLASNEQFF.

CDR3: CASSQDRGRGQETQYF. The CDR3 DNA reads as TGCGCCAGCAGCCAAGATCGTGGCCGGGGCCAAGAGACCCAGTACTTC. J is TRBJ2-5 and V is TRBV4-1; D perhaps matches TRBD2 (5 bases). The CDR3 is 16 residues long. Trimming stripped 0 bases from V and 1 base from J, with 12 bases between. Germline V CDR1 and CDR2: MGHRA, YSYEKL.